Shown below are 17 T cell receptor beta chains from a single sample sequenced in a study of OX40 agonist ivuxolimab in advanced cancers. Sequencing used immunoSEQ multiplex PCR; TCRdb keeps in-frame clones, though not all of them. The table lists 85,000 to 100,000 clones, around 82% of them singletons. Here the sequenced sample was CD4+ or CD8+ T cells sorted from blood, taken in a trial of the OX40 agonist ivuxolimab. All receptors come from an adult with an advanced solid tumor such as melanoma, head and neck, liver or kidney cancer.

The V call is TRBV5-4, the J call TRBJ1-4, with D unclear. The CDR3 sequence is 12 residues long. Trimming removed 8 bases from V and 8 bases from J, with 13 bases in between. Germline CDR1 SGHNT, CDR2 YYREEE (reference sequence). CDR3 amino acids: CARSVAREKLFF. The CDR3 DNA is TGTGCCAGGAGCGTTGCCCGGGAAAAACTGTTTTTT.

The V and J genes are TRBV27 and TRBJ2-5, with D possibly TRBD2 on 6 matching bases. This CDR3 spans 14 amino acids. V was shortened by 2 bases and J by 6 bases, with 13 bases between the two germline ends. CDR1 and CDR2 (germline): MNHEY, SMNVEV (reference sequence). In DNA, the CDR3 is TGTGCCAGCAGTTTAGGGCGGGGTGGACAGACCCAGTACTTC. As protein: CASSLGRGGQTQYF.

This clone showed up just once. The chain carries TRBV25-1 and TRBJ2-7, with 9 positions matching TRBD2. Germline CDR1 and CDR2: MGHDK and SYGVNS. This CDR3 region has 13 residues. V was pared by 8 bases and J by 2 bases, with 4 bases of the junction left unmatched. CDR3 in amino acids: CASEREVTYEQYF. The CDR3 DNA reads as TGTGCCAGCGAGCGGGAGGTAACCTACGAGCAGTACTTC.

The J gene is TRBJ2-1, the V gene TRBV27; 12 positions match TRBD2. Unmatched junction bases numbered 4, after V lost 4 bases and J lost 3 bases. Germline lookup yields CDR1 MNHEY and CDR2 SMNVEV (reference sequence). This CDR3 has 16 amino acids. The CDR3 protein is CASSSLAGGIYNEQFF. For the CDR3, the DNA is TGTGCCAGCAGTTCCCTAGCGGGAGGGATCTACAATGAGCAGTTCTTC.

This clone has only a few counts. This chain uses TRBV5-4 with TRBJ2-3; the D call may be TRBD1 or TRBD2 (7 bases each). The CDR3 sequence is 13 residues long. The V end lost 2 bases, the J end lost 6 bases, and 10 bases lay between the germline ends. The V gene's germline CDR1 is SGHNT and CDR2 YYREEE (reference sequence). The CDR3 DNA is TGTGCCAGCAGCTTCCAGGGGGGGGATACGCAGTATTTT. This gives the protein CASSFQGGDTQYF.

This chain links TRBV5-1 with TRBJ1-6; D may be TRBD1 (5 bases). Germline CDR1 and CDR2: SGHRS and YFSETQ. The V gene lost 0 bases and the J gene lost 8 bases, with 9 bases spanning the gap. The CDR3 loop spans 14 amino acids. In DNA, the CDR3 is TGCGCCAGCAGCTTGGGACAGTCCGATTCACCCCTCCACTTT. As protein: CASSLGQSDSPLHF.

The V and J genes are TRBV27 and TRBJ2-7; TRBD2 matches 7 bases. This CDR3 is 16 amino acids long. Germline CDR1 is MNHEY and CDR2 is SMNVEV (reference sequence). The V and J ends lost 8 bases and 2 bases, in that order; junction bases with no gene match: 15. The CDR3 region is CASAASFGLAAYEQYF. The CDR3 DNA reads as TGTGCCAGCGCCGCGTCGTTTGGGCTAGCGGCCTACGAGCAGTACTTC.

V gene TRBV27 combines with J gene TRBJ2-7; 8 bases agree with TRBD1. V shed 9 bases, J shed 0 bases, and the junction held 13 bases outside the gene matches. Germline CDR1 and CDR2: MNHEY and SMNVEV (reference sequence). CDR3 size: 16 residues. The CDR3 coding sequence is TGTGCCAGAAGAGCAGACAGGGGAACATCCTCCTACGAGCAGTACTTC. Its protein is CARRADRGTSSYEQYF.

The V call is TRBV27, the J call TRBJ2-2; D may be TRBD1 or TRBD2 (6 bases each). There are 19 residues in the CDR3. Trimming cost V 3 bases and J 4 bases, with 24 bases left between them. The germline V gene encodes CDR1 MNHEY and CDR2 SMNVEV (reference sequence). The CDR3, as DNA: TGTGCCAGCAGTTTTTCCACCCCGAGGGGGACGGGGGTCACCGGGGAGCTGTTTTTT. Its translation is CASSFSTPRGTGVTGELFF.

The chain carries TRBV28 and TRBJ1-5; TRBD1 is a possible D gene (5 bases). Trimming left V 5 bases short and J 6 bases short, with 8 bases between. CDR3 length: 12 residues. Germline-derived CDR1 and CDR2 are MDHEN and SYDVKM. This chain's CDR3 is CASSLRGQPQHF. The CDR3 DNA sequence: TGTGCCAGCAGTCTGAGGGGTCAGCCCCAGCATTTT.

The chain couples TRBV6-5 to TRBJ1-6; D might be TRBD1 (6 bases). The CDR3 is 14 residues long. CDR1 and CDR2 from the germline V gene are MNHEY and SVGAGI. The V end lost 2 bases, the J end lost 10 bases, and 12 bases lay between the germline ends. CDR3 nucleotide sequence: TGTGCCAGCAGTTACACAGGGCCTGGGTCACCCCTCCACTTT. This sequence encodes CASSYTGPGSPLHF.

The chain employs TRBV2 and TRBJ1-4; no clear D. From germline, CDR1 is SNHLY and CDR2 FYNNEI. The CDR3 runs to 13 residues. Trimming shortened V by 4 bases and J by 7 bases, and 10 bases separated the two germline ends. The CDR3 region has the DNA TGTGCCAGCAGTGTAAGTGAGGCTGAAAAACTGTTTTTT. It yields the protein CASSVSEAEKLFF. Supplemented by reference TRBV2 and TRBJ1-4, the full variable domain reads EPEVTQTPSHQVTQMGQEVILRCVPISNHLYFYWYRQILGQKVEFLVSFYNNEISEKSEIFDDQFSVERPDGSNFTLKIRSTKLEDSAMYFCASSVSEAEKLFFGSGTQLSVL.

The rearrangement joins TRBV29-1 to TRBJ1-2; D is ambiguous. The CDR3 consists of 12 residues. V was shortened by 4 bases and J by 3 bases, with 9 bases between the two germline ends. Germline CDR1 SQVTM, CDR2 ANQGSEA. Here the CDR3 reads CSVGWGDYGYTF. CDR3 nucleotides: TGCAGCGTTGGTTGGGGAGACTATGGCTACACCTTC.

Comments on this clone: Other DNA sequences in the sample encode the same CDR3. The chain couples TRBV6-6 to TRBJ1-5, with D possibly TRBD1 on 5 matching bases. Germline assignment: CDR1 MNHNY and CDR2 SVGAGI (reference sequence). CDR3 length equals 12 residues. Trimming pared 5 bases from V and 7 bases from J, leaving 9 bases between. DNA for the CDR3: TGTGCCAGCAGTAGCCGGGGGCAGCCCCAGCATTTT. It yields the protein CASSSRGQPQHF.

The rearrangement joins TRBV7-9 to TRBJ2-2, with D unclear. V lost 6 bases and J 0 bases, leaving 11 bases between the germline ends. The germline V gene encodes CDR1 SEHNR and CDR2 FQNEAQ (reference sequence). The CDR3 has 15 residues. CDR3 in amino acids: CASSHETTNTGELFF. DNA for the CDR3: TGTGCCAGCAGTCACGAGACGACGAACACCGGGGAGCTGTTTTTT.

J is TRBJ2-5 and V is TRBV7-2; unclear D gene. With 5 bases removed from V and 3 bases from J, the gap between germline ends came to 13 bases. The CDR3 is 14 amino acids. From germline, CDR1 is SGHTA and CDR2 FQGNSA. This chain's CDR3 is CASSPGNQEETQYF. CDR3 sequence (DNA): TGTGCCAGCAGCCCTGGGAATCAAGAAGAGACCCAGTACTTC.

J is TRBJ2-1 and V is TRBV10-2; 8 bases map to TRBD2. From germline, CDR1 is WSHSY and CDR2 SAAADI. V was clipped by 2 bases and J by 1 base; unmatched bases: 1. There are 15 residues in the CDR3. CDR3 residues: CASSESGSSYNEQFF. The CDR3 DNA follows: TGCGCCAGCAGTGAGAGCGGGAGTTCCTACAATGAGCAGTTCTTC.